This TCR beta chain was sequenced during a study of shared clonotypes between healthy human individuals. Splitting the CD4+ cells yielded a CD45RA+ naive subset and a CD45RA-negative memory subset. Study-level points and caveats: A handful of donors showed sharing of approximately 5% of naive CD4 clonotypes. The study's rarefaction showed incomplete sorted-subset sequencing despite large depth. Investigators expected sequencing depth to affect clonotype sharing among donors.

Trimming at V came to 10 bases and at J to 2 bases, leaving 10 bases not matched to a gene. This CDR3 is 15 amino acids long. Germline lookup yields CDR1 SNHLY and CDR2 FYNNEI. Produced via immunoSEQ multiplex PCR; TCRdb's table is partial and in-frame only. Among around 700,000 clones listed, roughly 78% were seen once. Points on this clone: The target antigen is unknown.

The TCR sequence derives from a woman aged 25 to 39 in good health. The sequenced sample was memory CD4+ T cells sorted from blood. Noted subset: CD45RA-negative fraction. This chain connects TRBV2 to TRBJ2-5; 10 positions agree with TRBD2. The CDR3 region has the DNA TGTGCCACGCGGCCAACTAGCGGGGAACAAGAGACCCAGTACTTC. Translated: CATRPTSGEQETQYF.